Listed below are T cell receptor beta chains from one sample, sequenced in a study of blood T cell repertoires in COVID-19. Method: immunoSEQ multiplex PCR; TCRdb's copy keeps in-frame clones and lacks some. This sample has 20,000 to 25,000 clones, with about 88% found just once. The sample comprised peripheral blood. All receptors derive from a human donor with active COVID-19. The donor label of this sample is uncertain. Each CDR3 is given with its conserved first and last residue. The D gene is left open where the match is weak. Only part of the rows carry a size: once, few, many, or a class if the clone is expanded.

J: TRBJ1-1; V: TRBV19; length: 14; size: -; D: TRBD1; DNA: TGTGCCAGTAGCCCAAGGGACAGGATCACTGAAGCTTTCTTT; CDR3: CASSPRDRITEAFF
J: TRBJ2-1; V: TRBV7-2; length: 14; size: once; D: -; DNA: TGTGCCAGCAGCTTACGCAGGGGAGCGAATGAGCAGTTCTTC; CDR3: CASSLRRGANEQFF
J: TRBJ1-5; V: TRBV10-2; length: 14; size: -; D: -; DNA: TGCGCCAGCAGTGATAGCCTGAGCAATCAGCCCCAGCATTTT; CDR3: CASSDSLSNQPQHF
J: TRBJ2-1; V: TRBV5-1; length: 16; size: -; D: TRBD2; DNA: TGCGCCAGCAGCTTGGAACTAGCGGGTCTAAGGAATGAGCAGTTCTTC; CDR3: CASSLELAGLRNEQFF
J: TRBJ1-2; V: TRBV19; length: 13; size: few; D: -; DNA: TGTGCCAGTAGTATCTGGGAGGCCTATGGCTACACCTTC; CDR3: CASSIWEAYGYTF
J: TRBJ2-3; V: TRBV5-1; length: 15; size: -; D: TRBD2; DNA: TGCGCCAGCAAACTAGCGGGGGGGCTCAAAGATACGCAGTATTTT; CDR3: CASKLAGGLKDTQYF
J: TRBJ2-5; V: TRBV11-2; length: 14; size: -; D: -; DNA: TGTGCCAGCAGTCCGAATCCCCGGAGGGAGACCCAGTACTTC; CDR3: CASSPNPRRETQYF
J: TRBJ2-7; V: TRBV24-1; length: 17; size: -; D: TRBD1; DNA: TGTGCCACCAGTGATCAGGCCCCAACAGGGGATTACTACGAGCAGTACTTC; CDR3: CATSDQAPTGDYYEQYF
J: TRBJ1-5; V: TRBV19; length: 14; size: -; D: TRBD1; DNA: TGTGCCAGTAGCCGACAGGGGGGCAATCAGCCCCAGCATTTT; CDR3: CASSRQGGNQPQHF
J: TRBJ2-5; V: TRBV18; length: 19; size: -; D: TRBD2; DNA: TGTGCCAGCTCACCCAACACCCCATCTAGCGGGAGGGCATCAGAGACCCAGTACTTC; CDR3: CASSPNTPSSGRASETQYF
J: TRBJ1-6; V: TRBV13; length: 16; size: -; D: -; DNA: TGTGCCAGCAGCCCTAGCCTGGGGGGACGGGGCTCACCCCTCCACTTT; CDR3: CASSPSLGGRGSPLHF
J: TRBJ2-1; V: TRBV3-1/TRBV3-2; length: 13; size: -; D: TRBD1; DNA: TGTGCCAGCAGTTCGGACAGGGACCATGAGCAGTTCTTC; CDR3: CASSSDRDHEQFF
J: TRBJ1-2; V: TRBV3-1/TRBV3-2; length: 13; size: -; D: -; DNA: TGTGCCAGCAGCCAGGGCAGCGGAATAAGTTACACCTTC; CDR3: CASSQGSGISYTF
J: TRBJ1-1; V: TRBV10-2; length: 16; size: -; D: TRBD1; DNA: TGCGCCAGCAGTACCATGACAGGGATGAGGAACACTGAAGCTTTCTTT; CDR3: CASSTMTGMRNTEAFF
J: TRBJ2-7; V: TRBV6-6; length: 15; size: -; D: TRBD2; DNA: TGTGCCAGCAGTGGGGGGACTAGCGGGAGGTACGAGCAGTACTTC; CDR3: CASSGGTSGRYEQYF